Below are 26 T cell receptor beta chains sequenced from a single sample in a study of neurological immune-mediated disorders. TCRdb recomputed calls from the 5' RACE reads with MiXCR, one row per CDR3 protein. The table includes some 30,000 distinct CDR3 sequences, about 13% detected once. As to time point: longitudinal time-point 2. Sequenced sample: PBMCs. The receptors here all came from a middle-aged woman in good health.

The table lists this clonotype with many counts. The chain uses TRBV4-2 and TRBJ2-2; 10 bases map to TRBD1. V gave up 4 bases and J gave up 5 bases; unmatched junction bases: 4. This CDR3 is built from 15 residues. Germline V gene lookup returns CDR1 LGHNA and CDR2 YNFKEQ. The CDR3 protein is CASSLDRGQTGELFF. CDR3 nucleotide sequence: TGTGCCAGCAGCCTTGACAGGGGGCAAACCGGGGAGCTGTTTTTT.

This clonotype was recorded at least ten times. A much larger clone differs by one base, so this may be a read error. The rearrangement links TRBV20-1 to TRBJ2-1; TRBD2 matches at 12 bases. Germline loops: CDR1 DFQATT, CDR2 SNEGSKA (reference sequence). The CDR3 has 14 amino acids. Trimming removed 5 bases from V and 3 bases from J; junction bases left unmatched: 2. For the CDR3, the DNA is TGCAGTGCTCCGGGACTAGCGGGCTACAATGAGCAGTTCTTC. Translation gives CSAPGLAGYNEQFF.

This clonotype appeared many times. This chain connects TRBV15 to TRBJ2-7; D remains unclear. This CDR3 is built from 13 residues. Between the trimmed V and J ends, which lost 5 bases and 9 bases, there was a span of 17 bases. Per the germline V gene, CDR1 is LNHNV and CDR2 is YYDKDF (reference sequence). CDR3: CATSPDGLGVQYF. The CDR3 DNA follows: TGTGCCACCAGCCCAGACGGGCTTGGGGTGCAGTACTTC. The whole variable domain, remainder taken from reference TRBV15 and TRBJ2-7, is DAMVIQNPRYQVTQFGKPVTLSCSQTLNHNVMYWYQQKSSQAPKLLFHYYDKDFNNEADTPDNFQSRRPNTSFCFLDIRSPGLGDTAMYLCATSPDGLGVQYFGPGTRLTVT.

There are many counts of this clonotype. CDR3 in amino acids: CASSQDRDRGGYTF. The DNA for the CDR3 is TGCGCCAGCAGCCAAGATAGGGACAGGGGAGGCTACACCTTC. The chain couples TRBV4-3 to TRBJ1-2; 10 nucleotides align to TRBD1. V shed 0 bases, J shed 8 bases, and the junction held 3 bases outside the gene matches. The CDR3 loop spans 14 amino acids. CDR1 and CDR2 (germline): LGHNA, YSLEER.

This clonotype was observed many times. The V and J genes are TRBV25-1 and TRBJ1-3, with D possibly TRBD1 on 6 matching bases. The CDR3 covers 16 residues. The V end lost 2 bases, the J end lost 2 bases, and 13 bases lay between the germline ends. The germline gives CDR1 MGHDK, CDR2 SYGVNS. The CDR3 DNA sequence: TGTGCCAGCAGTGAAGGGACCGGGACAACTGGAAACACCATATATTTT. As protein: CASSEGTGTTGNTIYF.

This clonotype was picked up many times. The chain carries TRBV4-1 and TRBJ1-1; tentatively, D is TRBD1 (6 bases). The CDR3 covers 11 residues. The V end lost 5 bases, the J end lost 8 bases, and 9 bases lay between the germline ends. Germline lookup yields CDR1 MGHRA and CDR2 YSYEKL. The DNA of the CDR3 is TGCGCCAGCAGCTCAGGGACAGAAGCTTTCTTT. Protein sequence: CASSSGTEAFF.

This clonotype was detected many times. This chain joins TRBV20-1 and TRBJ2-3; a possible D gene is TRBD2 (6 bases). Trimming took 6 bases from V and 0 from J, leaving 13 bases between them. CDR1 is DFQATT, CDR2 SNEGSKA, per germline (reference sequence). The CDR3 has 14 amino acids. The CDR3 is CSAWGDPSTDTQYF. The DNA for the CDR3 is TGCAGTGCCTGGGGGGACCCCAGCACAGATACGCAGTATTTT.

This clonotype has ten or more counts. In DNA form, the CDR3 reads TGCGCCAGCAGCTTAGGGGGACTCCACACTGAAGCTTTCTTT. This sequence encodes CASSLGGLHTEAFF. The chain couples TRBV5-1 to TRBJ1-1, with TRBD1 as a possible D gene (6 bases). The CDR3 contains 14 residues. Germline-derived CDR1 and CDR2 are SGHRS and YFSETQ. The germline V and J ends were trimmed by 2 bases and 3 bases, with 11 bases remaining between them.

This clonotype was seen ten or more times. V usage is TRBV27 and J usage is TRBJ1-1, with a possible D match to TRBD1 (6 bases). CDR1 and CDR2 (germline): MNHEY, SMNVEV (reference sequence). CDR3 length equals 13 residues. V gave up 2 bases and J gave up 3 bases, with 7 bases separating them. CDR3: CASSLGGHTEAFF. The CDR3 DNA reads TGTGCCAGCAGTTTAGGGGGGCACACTGAAGCTTTCTTT.

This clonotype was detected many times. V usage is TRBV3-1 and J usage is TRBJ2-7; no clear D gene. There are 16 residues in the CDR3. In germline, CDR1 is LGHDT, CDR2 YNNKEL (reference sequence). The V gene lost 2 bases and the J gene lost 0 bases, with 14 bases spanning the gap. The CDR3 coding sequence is TGTGCCAGCAGCCAATGGACCTTTAAGGGCTCCTACGAGCAGTACTTC. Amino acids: CASSQWTFKGSYEQYF.

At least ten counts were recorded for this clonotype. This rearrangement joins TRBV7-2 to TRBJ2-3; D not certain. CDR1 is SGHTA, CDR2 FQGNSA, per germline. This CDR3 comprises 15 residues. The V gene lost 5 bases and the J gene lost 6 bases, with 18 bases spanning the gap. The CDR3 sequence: CASSPWANLGDTQYF. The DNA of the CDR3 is TGTGCCAGCAGCCCCTGGGCCAACTTAGGCGATACGCAGTATTTT.

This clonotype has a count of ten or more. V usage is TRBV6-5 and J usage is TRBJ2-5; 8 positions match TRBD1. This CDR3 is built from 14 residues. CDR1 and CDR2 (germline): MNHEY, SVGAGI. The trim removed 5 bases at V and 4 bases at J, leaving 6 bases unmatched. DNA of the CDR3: TGTGCCAGCAGTCTACTTCAGGGGGCAGAGACCCAGTACTTC. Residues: CASSLLQGAETQYF.

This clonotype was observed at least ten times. The CDR3 nucleotides read TGTGCCAGCAGCTTCGGGGGGTCCTACACTGAAGCTTTCTTT. Translated, it gives CASSFGGSYTEAFF. V and J are TRBV7-2 and TRBJ1-1; possible D gene TRBD1, 5 bases. V shed 3 bases and J shed 3 bases, with 11 bases lying between them. The germline V gene encodes CDR1 SGHTA and CDR2 FQGNSA. The CDR3 totals 14 residues.

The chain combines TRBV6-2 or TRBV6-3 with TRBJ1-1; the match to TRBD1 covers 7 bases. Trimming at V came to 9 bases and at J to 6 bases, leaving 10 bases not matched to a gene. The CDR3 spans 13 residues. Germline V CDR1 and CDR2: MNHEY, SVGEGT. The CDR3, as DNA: TGTGCCAGTAGGAACAGGGGATCCGCTGAAGCTTTCTTT. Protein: CASRNRGSAEAFF.

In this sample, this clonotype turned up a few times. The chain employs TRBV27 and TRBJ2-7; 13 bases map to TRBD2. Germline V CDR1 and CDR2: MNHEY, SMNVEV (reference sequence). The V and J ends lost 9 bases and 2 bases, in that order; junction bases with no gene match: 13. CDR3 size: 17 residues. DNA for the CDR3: TGTGCCAGTAGACGACAAGGGACTAGCGGGGTTGCCTACGAGCAGTACTTC. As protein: CASRRQGTSGVAYEQYF.

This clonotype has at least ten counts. DNA for the CDR3: TGTGCCAGCAGCTCAGGACTAGCCTTCAATGAGCAGTTCTTC. This gives the protein CASSSGLAFNEQFF. The chain carries TRBV11-3 and TRBJ2-1; 8 nucleotides match TRBD2. The germline CDR1 and CDR2 sequences are SGHNT and YENEEA. CDR3 length: 14 residues. V lost 4 bases, J lost 6 bases, and 5 bases stayed unmatched.

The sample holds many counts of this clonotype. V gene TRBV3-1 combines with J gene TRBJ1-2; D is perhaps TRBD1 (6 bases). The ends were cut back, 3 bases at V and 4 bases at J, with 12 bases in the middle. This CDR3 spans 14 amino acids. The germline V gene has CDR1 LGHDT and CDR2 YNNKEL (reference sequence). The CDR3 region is CASSHTTGSYGYTF. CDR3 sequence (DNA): TGTGCCAGCAGCCACACCACAGGGAGCTATGGCTACACCTTC.

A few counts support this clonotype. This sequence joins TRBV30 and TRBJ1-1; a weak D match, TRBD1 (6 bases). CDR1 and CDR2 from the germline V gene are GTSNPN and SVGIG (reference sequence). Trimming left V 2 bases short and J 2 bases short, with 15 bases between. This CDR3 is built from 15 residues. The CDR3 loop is CAWSRGGHTNTEAFF. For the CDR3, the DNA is TGTGCCTGGAGTCGGGGGGGACATACTAACACTGAAGCTTTCTTT.

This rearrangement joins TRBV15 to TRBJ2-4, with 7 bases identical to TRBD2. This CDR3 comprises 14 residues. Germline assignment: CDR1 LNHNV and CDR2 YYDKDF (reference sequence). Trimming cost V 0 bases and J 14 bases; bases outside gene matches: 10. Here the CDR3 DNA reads TGTGCCACCAGCAGAGATCTTCCCGGGACTACTAAGTACTTC. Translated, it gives CATSRDLPGTTKYF.

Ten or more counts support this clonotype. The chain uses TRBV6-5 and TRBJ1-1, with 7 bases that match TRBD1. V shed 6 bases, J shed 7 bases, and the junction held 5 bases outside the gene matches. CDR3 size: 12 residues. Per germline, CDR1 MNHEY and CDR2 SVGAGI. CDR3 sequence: CASRGGTVEAFF. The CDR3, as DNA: TGTGCCAGCAGGGGGGGGACAGTTGAAGCTTTCTTT.

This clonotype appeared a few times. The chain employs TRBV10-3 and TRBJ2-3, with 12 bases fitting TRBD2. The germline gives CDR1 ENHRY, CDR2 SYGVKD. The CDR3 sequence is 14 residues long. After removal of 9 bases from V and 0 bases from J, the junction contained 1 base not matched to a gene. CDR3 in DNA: TGTGCCATAGGGACTAGCGGGAGCACAGATACGCAGTATTTT. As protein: CAIGTSGSTDTQYF.

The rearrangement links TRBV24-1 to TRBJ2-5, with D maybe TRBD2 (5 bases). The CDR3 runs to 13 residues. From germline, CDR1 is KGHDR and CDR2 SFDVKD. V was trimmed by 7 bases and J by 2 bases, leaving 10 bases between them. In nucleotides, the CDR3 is TGTGCCACCAGATCGGACTCACAAGAGACCCAGTACTTC. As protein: CATRSDSQETQYF.

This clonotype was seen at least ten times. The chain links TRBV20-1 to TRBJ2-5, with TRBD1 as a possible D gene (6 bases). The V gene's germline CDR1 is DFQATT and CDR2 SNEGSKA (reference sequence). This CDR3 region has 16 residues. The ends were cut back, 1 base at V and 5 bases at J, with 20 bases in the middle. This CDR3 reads CSARVTGRGTMETQYF. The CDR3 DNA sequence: TGCAGTGCTAGAGTAACAGGCAGAGGGACAATGGAGACCCAGTACTTC.

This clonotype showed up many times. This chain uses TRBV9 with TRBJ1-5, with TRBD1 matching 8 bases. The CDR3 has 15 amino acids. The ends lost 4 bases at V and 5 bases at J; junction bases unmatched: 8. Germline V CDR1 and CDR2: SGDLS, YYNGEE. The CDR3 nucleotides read TGTGCCAGCAGCCCTGGGACAGGCCCTTATCAGCCCCAGCATTTT. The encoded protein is CASSPGTGPYQPQHF.

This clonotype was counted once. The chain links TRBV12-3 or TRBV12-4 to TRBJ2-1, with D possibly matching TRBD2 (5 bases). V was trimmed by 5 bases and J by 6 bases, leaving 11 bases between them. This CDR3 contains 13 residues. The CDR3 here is CASSLTRVNEQFF. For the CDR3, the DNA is TGTGCCAGCAGTCTGACGAGGGTCAATGAGCAGTTCTTC.

This chain's CDR3 is CAISEPNRERNIQYF. CDR3 sequence (DNA): TGTGCCATCAGTGAACCCAACCGGGAACGAAACATTCAGTACTTC. The J gene is TRBJ2-4, the V gene TRBV10-3; perhaps TRBD2 as D (5 bases). The CDR3 length is 15 residues. V lost 3 bases and J 6 bases, leaving 15 bases between the germline ends. Looked up from germline, CDR1 is ENHRY and CDR2 is SYGVKD.